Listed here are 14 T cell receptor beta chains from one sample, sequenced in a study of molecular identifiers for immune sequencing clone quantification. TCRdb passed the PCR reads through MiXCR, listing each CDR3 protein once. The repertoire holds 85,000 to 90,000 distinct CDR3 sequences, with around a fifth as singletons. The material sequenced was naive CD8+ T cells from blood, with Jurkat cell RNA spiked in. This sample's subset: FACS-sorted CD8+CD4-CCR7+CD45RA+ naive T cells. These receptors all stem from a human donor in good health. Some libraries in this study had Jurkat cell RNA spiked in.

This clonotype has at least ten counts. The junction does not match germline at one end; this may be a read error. For the CDR3, the DNA is TGTGCCAGCACTTTAGGGGGGGGTATTGCCGGGGAGCTGTTTTTT. It is translated as CASTLGGGIAGELFF. The rearrangement uses TRBV27 and TRBJ2-2, with D possibly matching TRBD2 (7 bases). This CDR3 comprises 15 residues. Germline-derived CDR1 and CDR2 are MNHEY and SMNVEV (reference sequence).

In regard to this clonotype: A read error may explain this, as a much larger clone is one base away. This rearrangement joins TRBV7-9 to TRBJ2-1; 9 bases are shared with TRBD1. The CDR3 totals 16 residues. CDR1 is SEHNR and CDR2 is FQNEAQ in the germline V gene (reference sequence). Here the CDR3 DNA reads TGTGCCAGCAGCCCTTATACAGGGGGCGGCTACAATGAGCGGTTCTTC. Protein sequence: CASSPYTGGGYNERFF.

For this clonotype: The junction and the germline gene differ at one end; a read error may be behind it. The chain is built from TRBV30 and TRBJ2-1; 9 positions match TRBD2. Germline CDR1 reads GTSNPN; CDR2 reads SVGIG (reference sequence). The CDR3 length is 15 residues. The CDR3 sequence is CVWSGVREGYNEQFF. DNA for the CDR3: TGTGTCTGGAGTGGGGTGCGGGAGGGTTACAATGAGCAGTTCTTC. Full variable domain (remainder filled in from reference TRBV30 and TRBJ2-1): SQTIHQWPATLVQPVGSPLSLECTVEGTSNPNLYWYRQAAGRGLQLLFYSVGIGQISSEVPQNLSASRPQDRQFILSSKKLLLSDSGFYLCVWSGVREGYNEQFFGPGTRLTVL.

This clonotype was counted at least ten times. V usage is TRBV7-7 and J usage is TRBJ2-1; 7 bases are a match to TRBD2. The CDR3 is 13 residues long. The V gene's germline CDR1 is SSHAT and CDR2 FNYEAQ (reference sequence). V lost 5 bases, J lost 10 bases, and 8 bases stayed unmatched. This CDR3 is CASSRQAGKEQFF. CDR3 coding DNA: TGTGCCAGCAGCCGTCAAGCGGGGAAAGAGCAGTTCTTC.

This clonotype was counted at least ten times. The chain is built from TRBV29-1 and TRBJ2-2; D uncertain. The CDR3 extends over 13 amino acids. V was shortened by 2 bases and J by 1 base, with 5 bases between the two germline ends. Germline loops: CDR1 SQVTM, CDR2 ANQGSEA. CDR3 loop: CSVEFGNTGELFF. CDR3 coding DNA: TGCAGCGTTGAATTCGGGAACACCGGGGAGCTGTTTTTT.

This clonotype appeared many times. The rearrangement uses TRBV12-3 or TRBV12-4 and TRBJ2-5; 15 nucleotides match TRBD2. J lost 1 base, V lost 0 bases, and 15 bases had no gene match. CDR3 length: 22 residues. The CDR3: CASSLASGTSGGNSMAQETQYF. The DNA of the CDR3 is TGTGCCAGCAGTTTAGCCTCCGGGACTAGCGGGGGGAACTCCATGGCCCAAGAGACCCAGTACTTC.

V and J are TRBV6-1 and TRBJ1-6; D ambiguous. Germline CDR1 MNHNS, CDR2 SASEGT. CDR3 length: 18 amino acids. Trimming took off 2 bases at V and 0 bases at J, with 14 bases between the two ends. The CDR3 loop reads CASSERIVSSSYNSPLHF. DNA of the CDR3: TGTGCCAGCAGTGAACGGATCGTTTCGAGCTCCTATAATTCACCCCTCCACTTT.

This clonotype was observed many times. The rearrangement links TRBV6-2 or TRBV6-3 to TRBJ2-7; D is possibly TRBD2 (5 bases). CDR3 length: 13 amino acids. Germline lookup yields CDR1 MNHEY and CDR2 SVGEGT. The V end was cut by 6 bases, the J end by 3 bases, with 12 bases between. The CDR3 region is CASSPGVIYEQYF. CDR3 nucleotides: TGTGCCAGCAGCCCCGGGGTGATCTACGAGCAGTACTTC.

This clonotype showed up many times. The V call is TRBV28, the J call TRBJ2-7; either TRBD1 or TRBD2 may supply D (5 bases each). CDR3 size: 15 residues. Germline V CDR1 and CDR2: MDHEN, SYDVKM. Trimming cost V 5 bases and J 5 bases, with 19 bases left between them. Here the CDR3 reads CASSEIGDGAHEQYF. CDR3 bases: TGTGCCAGCAGTGAAATTGGGGACGGAGCCCACGAGCAGTACTTC.

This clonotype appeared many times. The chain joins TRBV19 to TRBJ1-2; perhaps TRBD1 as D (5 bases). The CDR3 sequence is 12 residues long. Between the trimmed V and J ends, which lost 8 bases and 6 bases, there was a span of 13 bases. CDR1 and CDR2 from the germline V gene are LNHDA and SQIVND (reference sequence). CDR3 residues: CASSRGHDGYTF. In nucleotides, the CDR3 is TGTGCCAGTTCAAGGGGCCATGATGGCTACACCTTC.

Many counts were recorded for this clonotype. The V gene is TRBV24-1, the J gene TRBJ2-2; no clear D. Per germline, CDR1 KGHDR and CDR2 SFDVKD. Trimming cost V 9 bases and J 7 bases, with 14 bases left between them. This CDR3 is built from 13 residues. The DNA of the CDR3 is TGTGCCACCGCACAGAGTCCTGACGGGGAGCTGTTTTTT. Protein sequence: CATAQSPDGELFF.

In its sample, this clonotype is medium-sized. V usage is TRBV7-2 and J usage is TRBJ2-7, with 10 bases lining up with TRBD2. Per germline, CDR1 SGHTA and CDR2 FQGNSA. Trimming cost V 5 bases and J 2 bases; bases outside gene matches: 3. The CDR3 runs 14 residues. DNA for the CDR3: TGTGCCAGCAGCCCTGGACTAGCGGCCTACGAGCAGTACTTC. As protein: CASSPGLAAYEQYF.

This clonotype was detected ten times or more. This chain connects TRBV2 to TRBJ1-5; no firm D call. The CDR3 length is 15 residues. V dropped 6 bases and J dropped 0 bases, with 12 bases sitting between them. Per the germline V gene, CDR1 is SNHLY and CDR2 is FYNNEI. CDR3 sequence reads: CASSPEVISNQPQHF. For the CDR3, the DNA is TGTGCCAGCAGCCCGGAAGTGATTAGCAATCAGCCCCAGCATTTT.

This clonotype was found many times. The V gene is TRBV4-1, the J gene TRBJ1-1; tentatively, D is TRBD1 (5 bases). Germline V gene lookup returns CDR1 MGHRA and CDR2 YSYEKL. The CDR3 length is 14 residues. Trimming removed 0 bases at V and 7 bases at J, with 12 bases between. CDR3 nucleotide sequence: TGCGCCAGCAGCCAAGAGCAGGGTTTAGGTGAAGCTTTCTTT. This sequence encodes CASSQEQGLGEAFF.